Listed below are T cell receptor beta chains from one sample, sequenced in a study of T-cell memory formation after mild COVID-19. From the 5' RACE reads, TCRdb called clonotypes with MiXCR, one entry per CDR3 protein. The data show around 300,000 distinct CDR3 sequences, roughly 8.2% seen once. Sample: PBMCs or a T cell subset sorted from them (not recorded which). All receptors derive from a man between 18 and 29 years old who had mild COVID-19 (a few samples of this study predate the infection). Cell type and time point are not known. The CDR3 runs from the conserved cysteine through the conserved F or W. D genes are given only for firm matches. Not all rows give a size; the values are once, few, many and, for expanded clones, a class.

>TRBD1|TRBV29-1|-|TRBJ1-2
TGCAGCGTTGAAGACCGACAGGGTGGAGTCGCTAACTATGGCTACACCTTC
CSVEDRQGGVANYGYTF
>-|TRBV5-1|many|TRBJ2-1
TGCGCCAGCAGCTTCGCGGTACAGAGCTCCTACAATGAGCAGTTCTTC
CASSFAVQSSYNEQFF
>-|TRBV5-1|many|TRBJ1-6
TGCGCCAGCAGCACCAAAATAGATTCACCCCTCCACTTT
CASSTKIDSPLHF
>TRBD2|TRBV6-5|-|TRBJ2-3
TGTGCCAGCAGTTACGGGCGGGGGTTCACAGATACGCAGTATTTT
CASSYGRGFTDTQYF
>-|TRBV28|once|TRBJ1-4
TGTGCCAGCAGTCTAACACAGGGAGGGTGGGAAAAACTGTTTTTT
CASSLTQGGWEKLFF
>TRBD2|TRBV7-8|-|TRBJ2-1
TGTGCCAGCAGCCTCCGGGCTAGCGGGGGATACAATGAGCAGTTCTTC
CASSLRASGGYNEQFF
>-|TRBV11-2|-|TRBJ1-1
TGTGCCAGCAGCTTGCTAGGCTCCATGAACACTGAAGCTTTCTTT
CASSLLGSMNTEAFF
>-|TRBV4-2|-|TRBJ2-3
TGTGCCAGCAGCCAAGTTCTGGCGGCTAGCACAGATACGCAGTATTTT
CASSQVLAASTDTQYF
>-|TRBV18|few|TRBJ2-3
TGTGCCAGCTCACCACGACTGGTCAGCACAGATACGCAGTATTTT
CASSPRLVSTDTQYF
>-|TRBV12-3/TRBV12-4|few|TRBJ2-3
TGTGCCAGCAGTTTGCTTCGATCCACAGATACGCAGTATTTT
CASSLLRSTDTQYF
>-|TRBV7-2|-|TRBJ1-6
TGTGCCAGCAGCCCGGACTTGGCACCCCTCCACTTT
CASSPDLAPLHF
>TRBD1|TRBV20-1|few|TRBJ2-1
TGCAGTGCTACAGGGGGCAATGAGCAGTTCTTC
CSATGGNEQFF
>TRBD1|TRBV4-1|-|TRBJ1-1
TGCGCCAGCAGTCACCGACAGGGGATGAACACTGAAGCTTTCTTT
CASSHRQGMNTEAFF
>-|TRBV5-1|few|TRBJ1-6
TGCGCCAGCAGCTTGAGTGGGAGCTCCTATAATTCACCCCTCCACTTT
CASSLSGSSYNSPLHF
>-|TRBV20-1|few|TRBJ1-1
TGCAGTGCTACCAATCTGGGCACTGAAGCTTTCTTT
CSATNLGTEAFF
>-|TRBV4-2|many|TRBJ2-7
TGTGCCAGCAGCCAAGAAGGCGGGGTCTACGAGCAGTACTTC
CASSQEGGVYEQYF
>-|TRBV12-3/TRBV12-4|-|TRBJ1-1
TGTGCCAGCAGCGGAAGAGCCAACACTGAAGCTTTCTTT
CASSGRANTEAFF